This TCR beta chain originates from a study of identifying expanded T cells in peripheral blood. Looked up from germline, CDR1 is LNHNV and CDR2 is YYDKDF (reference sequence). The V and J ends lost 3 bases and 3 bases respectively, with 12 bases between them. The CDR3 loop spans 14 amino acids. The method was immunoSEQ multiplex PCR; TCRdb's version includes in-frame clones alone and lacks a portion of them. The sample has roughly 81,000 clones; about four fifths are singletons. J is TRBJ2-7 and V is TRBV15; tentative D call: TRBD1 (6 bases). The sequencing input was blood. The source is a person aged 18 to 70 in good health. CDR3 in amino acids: CATSRVQGNYEQYF. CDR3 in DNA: TGTGCCACCAGCAGGGTTCAGGGGAACTACGAGCAGTACTTC.